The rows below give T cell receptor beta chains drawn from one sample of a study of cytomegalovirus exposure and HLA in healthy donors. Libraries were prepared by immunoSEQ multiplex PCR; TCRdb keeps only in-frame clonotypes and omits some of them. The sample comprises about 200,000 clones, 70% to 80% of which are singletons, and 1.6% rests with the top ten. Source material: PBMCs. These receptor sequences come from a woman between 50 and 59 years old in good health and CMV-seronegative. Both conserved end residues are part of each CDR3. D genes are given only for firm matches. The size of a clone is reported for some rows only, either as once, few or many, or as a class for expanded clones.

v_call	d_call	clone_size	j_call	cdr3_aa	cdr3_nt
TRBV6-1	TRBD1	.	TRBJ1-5	CASSSEGQINQPQHF	TGTGCCAGCAGTAGCGAGGGACAGATTAATCAGCCCCAGCATTTT
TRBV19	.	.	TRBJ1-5	CASSLENNQPQHF	TGTGCCAGTAGTTTGGAGAACAATCAGCCCCAGCATTTT
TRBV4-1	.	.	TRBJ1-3	CASSQDGGRGSGNTIYF	TGCGCCAGCAGCCAAGATGGAGGGAGGGGAAGTGGAAACACCATATATTTT
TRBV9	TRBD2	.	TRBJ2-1	CASSDRTGGHNEQFF	TGTGCCAGCAGCGATCGAACGGGAGGTCACAATGAGCAGTTCTTC
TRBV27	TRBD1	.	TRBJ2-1	CASSPRQGAYNEQFF	TGTGCCAGCAGTCCTCGACAGGGCGCCTACAATGAGCAGTTCTTC
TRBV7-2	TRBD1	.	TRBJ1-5	CASSSGQFNQPQHF	TGTGCCAGCAGCTCGGGACAGTTCAATCAGCCCCAGCATTTT
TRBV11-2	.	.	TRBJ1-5	CASSPQGGNQPQHF	TGTGCCAGCAGCCCACAGGGTGGCAATCAGCCCCAGCATTTT
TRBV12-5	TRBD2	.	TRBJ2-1	CASGLVLGLAGDNEQFF	TGTGCTAGTGGTTTGGTACTGGGACTAGCGGGAGATAATGAGCAGTTCTTC
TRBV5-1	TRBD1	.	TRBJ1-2	CASSSPDRGHGYTF	TGCGCCAGCAGCTCGCCTGACAGGGGGCATGGCTACACCTTC
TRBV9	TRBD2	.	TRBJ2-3	CASSVDQRGSTDTQYF	TGTGCCAGCAGCGTAGACCAGCGGGGTAGCACAGATACGCAGTATTTT
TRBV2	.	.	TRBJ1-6	CASKRSGDSPLHF	TGTGCCAGCAAAAGGTCAGGGGATTCACCCCTCCACTTT
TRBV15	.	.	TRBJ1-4	CTTSRDSPGHREKLFF	TGTACCACCAGCAGAGACTCCCCGGGACATCGGGAAAAACTGTTTTTT
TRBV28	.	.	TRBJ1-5	CASSLQGYNQPQHF	TGTGCCAGCTCCCTCCAGGGGTACAATCAGCCCCAGCATTTT
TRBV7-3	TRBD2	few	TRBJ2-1	CASSSPGLDEQFF	TGTGCCAGCAGCTCACCGGGACTAGATGAGCAGTTCTTC
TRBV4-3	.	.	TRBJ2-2	CASSQEGATGELFF	TGCGCCAGCAGCCAAGAAGGGGCCACCGGGGAGCTGTTTTTT
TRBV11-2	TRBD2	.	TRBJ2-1	CASSSSGSGGNEQFF	TGTGCCAGCAGCTCTAGCGGCTCCGGGGGGAATGAGCAGTTCTTC
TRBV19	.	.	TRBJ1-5	CASSPQGNNQPQHF	TGTGCCAGTAGCCCTCAGGGGAACAATCAGCCCCAGCATTTT
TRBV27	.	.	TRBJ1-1	CASSLQVRAADRGNTEAFF	TGTGCCAGCAGTTTACAGGTTAGGGCAGCTGACCGGGGGAACACTGAAGCTTTCTTT
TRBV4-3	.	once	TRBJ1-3	CASSQDPAPTPGHSGNTIYF	TGCGCCAGCAGCCAAGATCCCGCGCCCACACCGGGACACAGTGGAAACACCATATATTTT
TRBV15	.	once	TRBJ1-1	CATSRGKTEKAFF	TGTGCCACCAGCAGAGGGAAGACAGAGAAAGCTTTCTTT
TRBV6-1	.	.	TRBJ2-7	CASSEEDTSSYEQYF	TGTGCCAGCAGTGAAGAAGACACCAGCTCCTACGAGCAGTACTTC
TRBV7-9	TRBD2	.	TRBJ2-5	CASSPPLAGGMYDQETQYF	TGTGCCAGCAGCCCCCCTCTAGCGGGGGGGATGTACGACCAAGAGACCCAGTACTTC
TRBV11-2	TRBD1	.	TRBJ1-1	CASSFQTGGGPAFF	TGTGCCAGCAGCTTCCAGACAGGGGGCGGACCAGCTTTCTTT
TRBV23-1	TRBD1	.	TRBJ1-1	CASSQSSRGTEAFF	TGCGCCAGCAGTCAATCGAGCAGGGGGACTGAAGCTTTCTTT
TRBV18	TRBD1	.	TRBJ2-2	CASSQQRTGADTGELFF	TGTGCCAGCTCACAACAACGGACAGGCGCGGACACCGGGGAGCTGTTTTTT
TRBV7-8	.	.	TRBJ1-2	CASSLVIGPGVNYGYTF	TGTGCCAGCAGCTTAGTAATTGGTCCCGGGGTGAACTATGGCTACACCTTC